One and the same sample provided the 21 T cell receptor beta chains below, sequenced in a study of technical replicates of blood from several donors. The table came from immunoSEQ multiplex PCR; TCRdb's copy has only in-frame clones and leaves some out. The sample lists under 85,000 clones, just under 95% occurring once. Material for sequencing was T cells isolated from PBMCs. The receptors here all came from a human donor in good health.

The chain couples TRBV7-3 to TRBJ2-7; 10 nucleotides match TRBD1. V lost 3 bases and J lost 2; bases outside the gene matches: 4. The CDR3 totals 15 residues. Germline CDR1 is SGHTA and CDR2 is FQGTGA. In nucleotides, the CDR3 is TGTGCCAGCAGCTTCAGCGGACAGGGGGCCTACGAGCAGTACTTC. Translation: CASSFSGQGAYEQYF. Combining the CDR3 with reference TRBV7-3 and TRBJ2-7 gives the whole variable domain GAGVSQTPSNKVTEKGKYVELRCDPISGHTALYWYRQSLGQGPEFLIYFQGTGAADDSGLPNDRFFAVRPEGSVSTLKIQRTERGDSAVYLCASSFSGQGAYEQYFGPGTRLTVT.

This chain connects TRBV7-9 to TRBJ2-2; D possibly corresponds to TRBD2 (5 bases). Trimming cost V 5 bases and J 0 bases, with 10 bases left between them. Germline assignment: CDR1 SEHNR and CDR2 FQNEAQ (reference sequence). This CDR3 has 15 residues. The CDR3 is CASSPGLSNTGELFF. The CDR3 nucleotides are TGTGCCAGCAGCCCGGGGTTATCGAACACCGGGGAGCTGTTTTTT.

The genes are TRBV7-2 and TRBJ2-2; TRBD2 is a possible D gene (5 bases). The CDR3 totals 14 residues. V lost 0 bases and J lost 5, with 7 bases in between. In germline, CDR1 is SGHTA, CDR2 FQGNSA. CDR3 bases: TGTGCCAGCAGCTTAGCGGGAGTAACCGGGGAGCTGTTTTTT. Translated: CASSLAGVTGELFF. Together with reference TRBV7-2 and TRBJ2-2, the CDR3 gives the full variable domain: GAGVSQSPSNKVTEKGKDVELRCDPISGHTALYWYRQSLGQGLEFLIYFQGNSAPDKSGLPSDRFSAERTGGSVSTLTIQRTQQEDSAVYLCASSLAGVTGELFFGEGSRLTVL.

This chain links TRBV28 with TRBJ2-3; 10 nucleotides agree with TRBD2. CDR3 length: 15 amino acids. V shed 3 bases and J 5 bases; nucleotides not matched to a gene: 5. Germline V gene lookup returns CDR1 MDHEN and CDR2 SYDVKM. This CDR3 reads CASSFGLAGVDTQYF. CDR3 coding DNA: TGTGCCAGCAGTTTTGGTCTAGCGGGAGTAGATACGCAGTATTTT.

The chain recombines TRBV2 with TRBJ2-7, with D possibly being TRBD1 (5 bases). Germline-derived CDR1 and CDR2 are SNHLY and FYNNEI. There are 12 residues in the CDR3. Between the trimmed V and J ends, which lost 7 bases and 3 bases, there was a span of 10 bases. CDR3 region: CASIRENYEQYF. The CDR3 DNA is TGTGCCAGCATCAGGGAAAACTACGAGCAGTACTTC.

The chain is built from TRBV7-3 and TRBJ2-3, with 7 bases matching TRBD1. Germline CDR1 reads SGHTA; CDR2 reads FQGTGA. CDR3 length equals 15 residues. J gave up 4 bases and V 3 bases, and 7 bases lay outside the gene matches. The CDR3 nucleotides read TGTGCCAGCAGCTTGACAGGGCAGGCGGCAGATACGCAGTATTTT. It is translated as CASSLTGQAADTQYF.

The chain carries TRBV19 and TRBJ2-7; TRBD2 agrees at 8 bases. The CDR3 runs to 14 residues. The junction had 6 bases not matched to a gene; V was cut back by 5 bases and J by 3 bases. Per the germline V gene, CDR1 is LNHDA and CDR2 is SQIVND (reference sequence). CDR3 amino acids: CASSYQRELYEQYF. The CDR3 DNA follows: TGTGCCAGTAGTTATCAGCGGGAGCTCTACGAGCAGTACTTC.

The V call is TRBV7-3, the J call TRBJ1-3, with D unresolved. This CDR3 comprises 12 residues. V lost 3 bases, J lost 11 bases, and 11 bases lay in between. Per the germline V gene, CDR1 is SGHTA and CDR2 is FQGTGA. DNA of the CDR3: TGTGCCAGCAGCTTCGGGAACCCGCCCATATATTTT. It yields the protein CASSFGNPPIYF.

This rearrangement joins TRBV16 to TRBJ1-1, with 9 bases matching TRBD1. V was clipped by 4 bases and J by 4 bases; unmatched bases: 1. This CDR3 region has 13 residues. Germline V gene lookup returns CDR1 KGHSY and CDR2 FQNENV. CDR3 nucleotide sequence: TGTGCCAGCAGCCCGACAGGGGGCACTGAAGCTTTCTTT. Translated, it gives CASSPTGGTEAFF.

This chain connects TRBV10-1 to TRBJ2-7; 8 nucleotides align to TRBD1. The CDR3 has 14 amino acids. The germline V gene encodes CDR1 WNHNN and CDR2 SYGVQD (reference sequence). V lost 4 bases, J lost 6 bases, and 8 bases stayed unmatched. The CDR3 is CASSVTRGRSEQYF. CDR3 in DNA: TGCGCCAGCAGTGTAACCAGGGGGCGATCCGAGCAGTACTTC.

The J gene is TRBJ1-2, the V gene TRBV21-1; the listed D gene, TRBD1, was not tested against the DNA. TRBV21-1 represents a pseudogene. The CDR3 length is 16 residues. The CDR3 loop reads CASSSAWEGTGEGYTF. The CDR3 DNA sequence: TGTGCCAGCAGCAGCGCTTGGGAGGGGACAGGGGAAGGCTACACCTTC.

The CDR3 region is CATSSSYEQYF. The CDR3 DNA follows: TGTGCCACAAGTAGCTCCTACGAGCAGTACTTC. The chain recombines TRBV7-3 with TRBJ2-7; D is uncertain. CDR1 SGHTA and CDR2 FQGTGA come from the germline V gene. V dropped 10 bases and J dropped 0 bases, with 7 bases sitting between them. The CDR3 has 11 amino acids.

V and J are TRBV7-3 and TRBJ2-2; 13 bases are a match to TRBD2. This CDR3 region has 15 residues. Per the germline V gene, CDR1 is SGHTA and CDR2 is FQGTGA. With 4 bases clipped from V and 7 bases from J, the junction kept 3 bases outside the gene matches. CDR3 nucleotide sequence: TGTGCCAGCAGCTCGGGACTAGCGGGAAACGGGGAGCTGTTTTTT. Its translation is CASSSGLAGNGELFF.

The V and J genes are TRBV11-2 and TRBJ2-5; a weak D match, TRBD2 (5 bases). V dropped 5 bases and J dropped 4 bases, with 17 bases sitting between them. The CDR3 consists of 15 residues. CDR1 SGHAT and CDR2 FQNNGV come from the germline V gene. The CDR3 loop reads CASSPDGLRGETQYF. Here the CDR3 DNA reads TGTGCCAGCAGCCCGGACGGGTTACGGGGAGAGACCCAGTACTTC. Full variable domain (rest looked up from reference TRBV11-2 and TRBJ2-5): EAGVAQSPRYKIIEKRQSVAFWCNPISGHATLYWYQQILGQGPKLLIQFQNNGVVDDSQLPKDRFSAERLKGVDSTLKIQPAKLEDSAVYLCASSPDGLRGETQYFGPGTRLLVL.

The chain joins TRBV7-9 to TRBJ2-2; D unclear. This CDR3 has 14 residues. Trimming left V 0 bases short and J 1 base short, with 3 bases between. The germline gives CDR1 SEHNR, CDR2 FQNEAQ (reference sequence). CDR3 coding DNA: TGTGCCAGCAGCTTAGCCCTGAACACCGGGGAGCTGTTTTTT. Amino acid sequence: CASSLALNTGELFF.

The V call is TRBV7-3, the J call TRBJ1-1; D is unresolved. V lost 1 base, J lost 10 bases, and 19 bases lay in between. The CDR3 loop spans 15 amino acids. The V gene's germline CDR1 is SGHTA and CDR2 FQGTGA. CDR3 sequence reads: CASSLNHQGPSGAFF. Here the CDR3 DNA reads TGTGCCAGCAGCTTAAATCACCAAGGGCCCAGCGGAGCTTTCTTT.

The chain combines TRBV7-9 with TRBJ2-3, with TRBD2 as a possible D gene (6 bases). With 3 bases removed from V and 6 bases from J, the gap between germline ends came to 19 bases. CDR1 and CDR2 (germline): SEHNR, FQNEAQ (reference sequence). The CDR3 runs to 16 residues. The CDR3: CASSFLTSLVEDTQYF. DNA for the CDR3: TGTGCCAGCAGCTTTCTGACTAGTTTGGTGGAGGATACGCAGTATTTT.

The V call is TRBV4-3, the J call TRBJ2-2, with D perhaps TRBD2 (6 bases). This CDR3 contains 15 residues. V shed 2 bases and J shed 2 bases, with 9 bases lying between them. CDR1 LGHNA and CDR2 YSLEER come from the germline V gene. The CDR3 DNA sequence: TGCGCCAGCAGCCAACCTAGCGACAACACCGGGGAGCTGTTTTTT. This gives the protein CASSQPSDNTGELFF.

The V call is TRBV6-1, the J call TRBJ1-1; D ambiguous. The CDR3 extends over 13 amino acids. The V end lost 8 bases, the J end lost 2 bases, and 12 bases lay between the germline ends. CDR1 and CDR2 (germline): MNHNS, SASEGT. The CDR3 spells CASSGFKNTEAFF. In nucleotides, the CDR3 is TGTGCCAGCTCAGGCTTTAAAAACACTGAAGCTTTCTTT.

This rearrangement joins TRBV27 to TRBJ1-1, with D possibly TRBD1 on 6 matching bases. CDR1 and CDR2 (germline): MNHEY, SMNVEV (reference sequence). V lost 7 bases and J 1 base, leaving 19 bases between the germline ends. This CDR3 contains 16 residues. The CDR3 is CASIVRTGQRNTEAFF. The CDR3 bases are TGTGCCAGCATCGTCAGAACAGGGCAGAGGAACACTGAAGCTTTCTTT.

The chain employs TRBV11-2 and TRBJ1-1; weak D call: TRBD1 (5 bases). The CDR3 runs to 13 residues. Germline-derived CDR1 and CDR2 are SGHAT and FQNNGV. V shed 0 bases and J shed 10 bases, with 12 bases lying between them. CDR3 DNA sequence: TGTGCCAGCAGCTTAGAAATTCTGGGGCGAGCTTTCTTT. It translates to CASSLEILGRAFF.